The entry below gives a single T cell receptor (beta chain) sequence along with its context. The antigen it recognizes is unknown. Compared with germline, one end of the junction differs, possibly owing to a read error. This sample is part of a study of T cell repertoires in cytomegalovirus infection (dated by TCRdb to between 2018 and 2020). In the study overall: Alongside well-studied HLA-B-restricted epitopes, the peptide stimulations were aimed at recently identified HLA-C-restricted CMV epitopes, whose presentation resists viral immunomodulation. The HLA type of each donor mattered for the analysis, because public TCR beta signatures pointed to carriage of CMV infection along with the matching HLA type. The full study reports these points: In both this cohort and an independent roughly 350-donor cohort, the cumulative frequency of public TCR beta family members distinguished carriers of CMV infection plus the relevant HLA type. The ex vivo response was dominated by HLA-C-restricted CMV-specific TCR beta clonotypes, and the single most frequent clonotype in two of eight donors was supplied by these HLA-C-restricted clonotypes.

Explained via the paper, the treatment or condition label denotes: in vitro stimulation with specific CMV peptide epitopes to enrich CMV-specific T cells. Reading from cysteine to phenylalanine, the CDR3 counts 16 amino acids. The kept DNA is CDR3 alone, 48 bases in frame from the first base. Taken from the germline V gene, the CDR1 and CDR2 loops are SGDLS and YYNGEE. The sequencer listed for this sample is Illumina HiSeq 1500. TCRdb passed the public sequencing reads through fastp at Q25 and MiXCR, retaining productive beta sequences. CDR3 protein sequences are deduplicated, and each keeps its most common genes and DNA. The sample includes 250,000 to 300,000 distinct CDR3 sequences, with about 20% observed a single time. The ten largest make up about 21% of the sample.

This TCR was recovered from a human donor in good health (CMV status not recorded). Some clones in this sample may be carry-over from other donors' samples. This specimen was cultured PBMCs, taken from culture after CMV antigen stimulation. Recombination linked TRBV9 to TRBJ2-1, with 13 middle bases fitting TRBD2. DNA sequence: TGTGCCAGCAGCGTGGGACTAGCGGGATTTTACAATGAGCAGCTCTTC. This is translated as CASSVGLAGFYNEQLF.